Below, 24 T cell receptor beta chains from the same sample are listed, as sequenced in a study of blood T cell repertoires in COVID-19. Method: immunoSEQ multiplex PCR; TCRdb's copy keeps in-frame clones and lacks some. In the table there are 70,000 to 95,000 clones, around nine tenths of which are singletons. Material for sequencing was peripheral blood. The receptors here all came from an elderly woman with active COVID-19.

The V gene is TRBV4-1, the J gene TRBJ2-5; D not resolved. CDR1 is MGHRA and CDR2 is YSYEKL in the germline V gene. The V end was cut by 0 bases, the J end by 0 bases, with 8 bases between. The CDR3 has 15 residues. The CDR3 DNA follows: TGCGCCAGCAGCCAAGAAGTACCGGACCAAGAGACCCAGTACTTC. This gives the protein CASSQEVPDQETQYF.

This chain uses TRBV7-9 with TRBJ2-7, with 9 bases that match TRBD1. After removal of 2 bases from V and 6 bases from J, the junction contained 5 bases not matched to a gene. Germline CDR1 is SEHNR and CDR2 is FQNEAQ (reference sequence). This CDR3 is built from 14 residues. The CDR3 coding sequence is TGTGCCAGCAGCTTACAATCGGACAGGGGCGAGCAGTACTTC. This translates into CASSLQSDRGEQYF.

Written as DNA, the CDR3 is TGTGCCAGCAGCGCCAGACAGGGAGGCACAGATACGCAGTATTTT. Its protein is CASSARQGGTDTQYF. The chain combines TRBV9 with TRBJ2-3, with TRBD1 matching over 7 bases. The CDR3 spans 15 residues. Germline CDR1 SGDLS, CDR2 YYNGEE. With 3 bases clipped from V and 1 base from J, the junction kept 5 bases outside the gene matches.

The chain recombines TRBV15 with TRBJ2-3; 13 bases map to TRBD2. The germline gives CDR1 LNHNV, CDR2 YYDKDF (reference sequence). The CDR3 is 18 amino acids. The V segment lost 0 bases and the J segment 0 bases; nucleotides outside the gene matches: 3. The CDR3, as DNA: TGTGCCACCAGCAGAGAGGCGACTAGCGGGAGGAGCACAGATACGCAGTATTTT. Translated, it gives CATSREATSGRSTDTQYF.

The V call is TRBV19, the J call TRBJ2-3; D not certain. CDR3 size: 14 residues. Trimming stripped 5 bases from V and 0 bases from J, with 9 bases between. Germline lookup yields CDR1 LNHDA and CDR2 SQIVND (reference sequence). The CDR3 sequence: CASSPMTSTDTQYF. The CDR3 bases are TGTGCCAGTAGTCCTATGACTAGCACAGATACGCAGTATTTT.

J is TRBJ2-2 and V is TRBV6-6; possibly TRBD2 for D (5 bases). This CDR3 has 12 amino acids. V was pared by 0 bases and J by 10 bases, with 6 bases between. Looked up from germline, CDR1 is MNHNY and CDR2 is SVGAGI (reference sequence). In DNA form, the CDR3 reads TGTGCCAGCAGTTACTCGGGAGAGGAGCTGTTTTTT. It encodes CASSYSGEELFF.

This chain connects TRBV6-1 to TRBJ2-3, with TRBD1 as a possible D gene (5 bases). CDR3 size: 16 residues. Trimming cost V 1 base and J 1 base, with 12 bases left between them. Germline loops: CDR1 MNHNS, CDR2 SASEGT. CDR3 protein: CASSEVARVGTDTQYF. The CDR3 DNA reads as TGTGCCAGCAGTGAAGTTGCCAGGGTGGGCACAGATACGCAGTATTTT.

The rearrangement joins TRBV6-1 to TRBJ2-2; 8 positions agree with TRBD2. Per the germline V gene, CDR1 is MNHNS and CDR2 is SASEGT. J lost 7 bases, V lost 3 bases, and 10 bases had no gene match. The CDR3 spans 16 residues. CDR3 region: CASSDETAGGDGELFF. As DNA, the CDR3 is TGTGCCAGCAGTGATGAGACGGCCGGGGGGGACGGGGAGCTGTTTTTT.

The rearrangement joins TRBV3-1 (or the pseudogene TRBV3-2) to TRBJ2-7; perhaps TRBD1 as D (5 bases). The CDR3 covers 15 residues. Germline loops: CDR1 LGHDT, CDR2 YNNKEL (reference sequence). The ends were cut back, 1 base at V and 2 bases at J, with 12 bases in the middle. CDR3 nucleotide sequence: TGTGCCAGCAGCCAAGTAGGGGCCCCAACCTACGAGCAGTACTTC. This translates into CASSQVGAPTYEQYF.

The chain uses TRBV29-1 and TRBJ2-7; 9 bases line up with TRBD1. The junction had 5 bases not matched to a gene; V was cut back by 7 bases and J by 4 bases. There are 12 residues in the CDR3. Germline V gene lookup returns CDR1 SQVTM and CDR2 ANQGSEA. In nucleotides, the CDR3 is TGCAGCGGCGGGACAGGGTCGTACGAGCAGTACTTC. Protein sequence: CSGGTGSYEQYF.

The sample holds one count of this clone. The chain joins TRBV24-1 to TRBJ2-3; D is perhaps TRBD1 (6 bases). Deletions cut 7 bases from V and 3 bases from J, with 16 bases between. From germline, CDR1 is KGHDR and CDR2 SFDVKD. This CDR3 region has 15 residues. The CDR3 loop is CATSLSRGATDTQYF. In DNA form, the CDR3 reads TGTGCCACCAGCCTAAGCAGGGGAGCTACAGATACGCAGTATTTT.

The J gene is TRBJ1-2, the V gene TRBV10-3, with 9 bases fitting TRBD1. Germline CDR1 ENHRY, CDR2 SYGVKD. The CDR3 extends over 13 amino acids. V shed 6 bases, J shed 6 bases, and the junction held 5 bases outside the gene matches. Written as DNA, the CDR3 is TGTGCCATCAGCCGACAGGGGGTGGATGGCTACACCTTC. This translates into CAISRQGVDGYTF.

The rearrangement joins TRBV6-2 or TRBV6-3 to TRBJ1-4, with 8 bases aligning to TRBD1. This CDR3 is built from 16 residues. J lost 5 bases, V lost 3 bases, and 8 bases had no gene match. Germline assignment: CDR1 MNHEY and CDR2 SVGEGT. CDR3: CASSYLTGGGNEKLFF. CDR3 nucleotide sequence: TGTGCCAGCAGTTATCTAACAGGGGGTGGCAATGAAAAACTGTTTTTT.

The J gene is TRBJ2-2, the V gene TRBV28; weak D call: TRBD1 (6 bases). The CDR3 has 15 amino acids. Trimming stripped 7 bases from V and 2 bases from J, with 14 bases between. Germline CDR1 is MDHEN and CDR2 is SYDVKM. In nucleotides, the CDR3 is TGTGCCAGCAACGCCAACAGGGTTAACACCGGGGAGCTGTTTTTT. It is translated as CASNANRVNTGELFF. Variable domain in full (rest from reference TRBV28 and TRBJ2-2): DVKVTQSSRYLVKRTGEKVFLECVQDMDHENMFWYRQDPGLGLRLIYFSYDVKMKEKGDIPEGYSVSREKKERFSLILESASTNQTSMYLCASNANRVNTGELFFGEGSRLTVL.

The chain combines TRBV18 with TRBJ2-1, with D possibly being TRBD2 (5 bases). Germline loops: CDR1 KGHSH, CDR2 LQKENI. The V end was cut by 3 bases, the J end by 2 bases, with 11 bases between. The CDR3 contains 15 residues. The CDR3, as DNA: TGTGCCAGCTCACCGGGAGCGCAAGCCTACAATGAGCAGTTCTTC. Its protein is CASSPGAQAYNEQFF.

J is TRBJ1-2 and V is TRBV4-2; D not certain. The CDR3 is 14 amino acids. Germline CDR1 reads LGHNA; CDR2 reads YNFKEQ. Trimming took off 4 bases at V and 8 bases at J, with 17 bases between the two ends. CDR3 coding DNA: TGTGCCAGCAGCCTTCTCGGGAGCGGGAGGGGCTACACCTTC. Protein: CASSLLGSGRGYTF.

This sequence joins TRBV28 and TRBJ2-1; the match to TRBD1 covers 8 bases. Germline V gene sequence: CDR1 MDHEN, CDR2 SYDVKM. The V and J ends lost 7 bases and 4 bases, in that order; junction bases with no gene match: 3. The CDR3 is 13 amino acids. In nucleotides, the CDR3 is TGTGCCAGCAAACGGACAGGGTACAATGAGCAGTTCTTC. This sequence encodes CASKRTGYNEQFF.

The V and J genes are TRBV7-2 and TRBJ2-1; 10 nucleotides agree with TRBD2. V lost 1 base to trimming and J lost 9 bases; unmatched junction nucleotides: 6. CDR1 is SGHTA and CDR2 is FQGNSA in the germline V gene. CDR3 size: 15 residues. CDR3 region: CASSLGVSGRSEQFF. The CDR3 DNA reads as TGTGCCAGCAGCTTAGGTGTTAGCGGGAGGAGTGAGCAGTTCTTC.

V gene TRBV10-3 combines with J gene TRBJ2-1; D remains unclear. V was cut by 0 bases and J by 2 bases, with 8 bases left in between. The CDR3 totals 15 residues. Looked up from germline, CDR1 is ENHRY and CDR2 is SYGVKD. The CDR3: CAISESAGTYNEQFF. DNA for the CDR3: TGTGCCATCAGTGAGTCAGCAGGAACCTACAATGAGCAGTTCTTC.

The chain recombines TRBV2 with TRBJ2-1; TRBD2 matches at 10 bases. V trimming: 7 bases; J trimming: 3 bases; junction bases outside the gene matches: 6. The CDR3 is made up of 15 amino acids. CDR1 SNHLY and CDR2 FYNNEI come from the germline V gene. The CDR3 DNA reads as TGTGCCAGCAACTCCCTAGCGGGGGTCTACAATGAGCAGTTCTTC. Its protein product is CASNSLAGVYNEQFF.

The chain recombines TRBV7-8 with TRBJ2-5; D is ambiguous. Germline V CDR1 and CDR2: SGHVS, FQNEAQ. The germline V and J ends were trimmed by 5 bases and 2 bases, with 6 bases remaining between them. This CDR3 contains 12 residues. CDR3 protein: CASSQLQETQYF. CDR3 coding DNA: TGTGCCAGCAGCCAACTACAAGAGACCCAGTACTTC. Full variable domain (remainder filled in from reference TRBV7-8 and TRBJ2-5): GAGVSQSPRYKVAKRGQDVALRCDPISGHVSLFWYQQALGQGPEFLTYFQNEAQLDKSGLPSDRFFAERPEGSVSTLKIQRTQQEDSAVYLCASSQLQETQYFGPGTRLLVL.

The rearrangement uses TRBV5-1 and TRBJ2-1, with D perhaps TRBD2 (7 bases). Germline V gene sequence: CDR1 SGHRS, CDR2 YFSETQ. V lost 4 bases and J 8 bases, leaving 19 bases between the germline ends. CDR3 size: 15 residues. As DNA, the CDR3 is TGCGCCAGCAGCAAGGGTCTGTGGGGGGGCTATGAGCAGTTCTTC. This gives the protein CASSKGLWGGYEQFF.

This chain connects TRBV7-9 to TRBJ2-5, with TRBD1 as a possible D gene (6 bases). Germline V gene sequence: CDR1 SEHNR, CDR2 FQNEAQ (reference sequence). The CDR3 sequence is 15 residues long. V was trimmed by 4 bases and J by 7 bases, leaving 19 bases between them. The CDR3 loop is CASSSRDIQAGTQYF. CDR3 nucleotide sequence: TGTGCCAGCAGCTCACGGGACATTCAAGCAGGGACCCAGTACTTC.

The chain has TRBV6-5 and TRBJ2-2; 8 nucleotides align to TRBD1. The germline CDR1 and CDR2 sequences are MNHEY and SVGAGI. The CDR3 is made up of 16 amino acids. Germline trimming cut 2 bases from V and 3 bases from J; bases unmatched to any gene: 5. For the CDR3, the DNA is TGTGCCAGCAGTTACGGGTCGGGACAGGACACCGGGGAGCTGTTTTTT. Its translation is CASSYGSGQDTGELFF.